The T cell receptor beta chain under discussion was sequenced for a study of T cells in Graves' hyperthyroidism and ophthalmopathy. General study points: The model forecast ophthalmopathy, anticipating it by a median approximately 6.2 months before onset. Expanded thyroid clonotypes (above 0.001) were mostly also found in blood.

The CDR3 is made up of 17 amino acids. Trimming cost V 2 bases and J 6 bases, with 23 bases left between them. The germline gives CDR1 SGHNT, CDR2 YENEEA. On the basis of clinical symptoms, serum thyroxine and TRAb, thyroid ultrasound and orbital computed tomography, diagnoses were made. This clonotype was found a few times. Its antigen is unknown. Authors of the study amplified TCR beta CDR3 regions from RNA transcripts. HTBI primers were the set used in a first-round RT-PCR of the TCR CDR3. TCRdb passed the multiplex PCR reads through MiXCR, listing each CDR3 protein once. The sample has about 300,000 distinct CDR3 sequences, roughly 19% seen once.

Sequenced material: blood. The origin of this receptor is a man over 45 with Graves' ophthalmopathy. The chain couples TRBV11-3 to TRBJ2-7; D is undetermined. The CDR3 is CASSLLPGLGLRCEQYF. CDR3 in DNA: TGTGCCAGCAGCTTACTCCCGGGCCTGGGGTTACGGTGCGAGCAGTACTTC.